This T cell receptor beta chain was obtained from a study of shared clonotypes between healthy human individuals. In the authors' methods: ImmunoSEQ output lacked quality scores and full-length reads, limiting matched filtering. Data came from immunoSEQ multiplex PCR; TCRdb stores just in-frame clones and leaves some out. V, J and clone size are those of that table, while D and trimming were read from the DNA. The sample gives hundreds of thousands of clones, about 96% of which show up once; less than 0.3% is in the top ten. Selected positively for CCR7 and CD45RO-negative, naive CD8 cells excluded terminally differentiated effector memory CD45RA+ cells. The V segment lost 8 bases and the J segment 7 bases; nucleotides outside the gene matches: 5. Germline V lookup: CDR1 SEHNR, CDR2 FQNEAQ (reference sequence). The length of the CDR3 is 13 residues.

This chain uses TRBV7-9 with TRBJ2-1; 10 bases agree with TRBD2. Sequences were obtained from naive CD8+ T cells sorted from blood. This sequence was found in a man in his thirties or forties in good health. The CDR3 DNA is TGTGCCAGCCGTGCGACTAGCGGGAATGAGCAGTTCTTC. This translates into CASRATSGNEQFF.